Presented here are 2 T cell receptor beta chains from one specimen sequenced in a study of blood T cells in healthy people across ages. It was with a sample-barcoded 5' primer and a J-beta primer mix that a second PCR of about 6 to 12 cycles was run. TCRdb called the 5' RACE reads again in MiXCR, with one record for every CDR3 protein. The table lists over 700,000 distinct CDR3 sequences, less than 70% of them singletons, with around 40% in the top ten. The sample taken for sequencing was blood. The receptors shown here come from a man aged 80 or over in good health.

V gene TRBV7-8 combines with J gene TRBJ2-5, with D unresolved. Germline V gene data show CDR1 as SGHVS and CDR2 as FQNEAQ. V was cut by 2 bases and J by 5 bases, with 12 bases left in between. This CDR3 is 14 amino acids long. The CDR3 here is CASSLRRQWETQYF. The CDR3 nucleotides read TGTGCCAGCAGCTTACGACGGCAGTGGGAGACCCAGTACTTC.

The rearrangement links TRBV19 to TRBJ2-4; 9 positions match TRBD1. The J call could be wrong; TRBJ2-7 is a better fit for the DNA end. The CDR3 consists of 13 residues. In germline, CDR1 is LNHDA, CDR2 SQIVND (reference sequence). The CDR3 protein is CASRDRGDYEQYF. The DNA of the CDR3 is TGTGCCAGTAGAGACAGGGGGGACTACGAGCAGTACTTC.